The clone carrying this T cell receptor (beta chain) was counted once. Its antigen is unknown. The data originate from a study of cytomegalovirus exposure and HLA in healthy donors. Study at large: HLA-typed donors were the source of around 77 million unique TCRs held in an early data release. General study points: DRB1 had the most TCR associations and HLA-C the fewest, a later analysis found, with rates varying by HLA locus. Later work showed greater clonal expansion in HLA-associated TCR beta chains than in equally common others.

The CDR3 consists of 17 residues. Trimming shortened V by 6 bases and J by 2 bases, and 23 bases separated the two germline ends. Per the germline V gene, CDR1 is MGHRA and CDR2 is YSYEKL. PCR employed 60 Vbeta and 13 Jbeta primers. This table comes from immunoSEQ multiplex PCR, and its TCRdb copy is limited to in-frame clones, with some not included. The data contain over 150,000 clones, roughly 80% of them seen just once; the ten biggest clones take up roughly 3.5%. The chain carries TRBV4-1 and TRBJ2-7; D may be TRBD1 (5 bases). The TCR originated in a man aged 30-40 years in good health and CMV-seropositive. What was sequenced was PBMCs. CDR3 sequence reads: CASSPILSRTYTYEQYF. The DNA of the CDR3 is TGCGCCAGCAGTCCCATCTTATCGCGGACATACACCTACGAGCAGTACTTC.